This T cell receptor (beta chain) was captured in a study of T-cell memory formation after mild COVID-19. Across the whole study: There were largely donor-specific TCR clusters.

This CDR3 spans 13 amino acids. Looked up from germline, CDR1 is ENHRY and CDR2 is SYGVKD. With 10 bases removed from V and 6 bases from J, the gap between germline ends came to 16 bases. Findings and limits, study-wide: Still unconfirmed is whether the second-wave clones peaking on day 37 recognized SARS-CoV-2.

This clonotype was found a few times. No antigen is known for it. TCRdb redid the calling of the 5' RACE reads with MiXCR, one entry per CDR3 protein. The data show just over 350,000 distinct CDR3 sequences, with around 14% seen just once and about 20% held by the top ten. The sequenced sample was PBMCs or a T cell subset sorted from them (not recorded which). This clonotype was sampled from a man aged 18 to 35 who had mild COVID-19 (a few samples of this study predate the infection). Cell type and time point are not known. This rearrangement joins TRBV10-3 to TRBJ1-3; D is unresolved. CDR3 protein: CATRPVGENTIYF. DNA for the CDR3: TGTGCCACGCGACCGGTCGGAGAAAACACCATATATTTT.